The T cell receptor (beta chain) under discussion was sequenced for a study of vaccination and CD4 T cells after COVID-19. Treatment here: approximately 10-day PBMC culture with coronavirus spike peptide pools or control peptides (ViraFEST assay). Comments on this clonotype: The antigen remains undetermined.

Cultured CD4+ T cell DNA underwent sequencing with the Oncomine TCR Beta short-read assay. TCRdb re-analysed the PCR reads in MiXCR, keeping a single row per CDR3 protein. The sample carries about 17,000 distinct CDR3 sequences, approximately 70% recorded once. Germline CDR1 and CDR2: SGHAT and FQNNGV. V was trimmed by 0 bases and J by 5 bases, leaving 10 bases between them. The CDR3 extends over 14 amino acids. This sequence joins TRBV11-2 and TRBJ2-5, with D uncertain. The source material was CD4+ T cells from blood, cultured in vitro. The TCR was taken from a human donor who had recovered from COVID-19. This CDR3 is CASSLERLTETQYF. The CDR3 DNA sequence: TGTGCCAGCAGCTTAGAACGGCTAACGGAGACCCAGTACTTC.